The 30 T cell receptor beta chains listed next were all sequenced from one sample in a study of glioma-infiltrating T cells after dendritic cell vaccination. Produced via immunoSEQ multiplex PCR; TCRdb's table is partial and in-frame only. The data show approximately 84,000 clones, around 84% seen once. Here the sequenced sample was blood, taken before dendritic cell vaccination. The receptors were gathered from a human donor with glioblastoma.

The CDR3 reads CASSLSGGPGQYF. The CDR3 bases are TGTGCCAGCAGCCTTAGCGGGGGCCCGGGGCAGTACTTC. This chain joins TRBV7-2 and TRBJ2-7; 9 bases align to TRBD2. This CDR3 comprises 13 residues. V gave up 5 bases and J gave up 9 bases; unmatched junction bases: 8. Germline CDR1 and CDR2: SGHTA and FQGNSA.

Only a few counts were recorded for this clone. The V call is TRBV5-1, the J call TRBJ2-5, with D maybe TRBD2 (5 bases). The V end lost 0 bases, the J end lost 6 bases, and 12 bases lay between the germline ends. Germline V lookup: CDR1 SGHRS, CDR2 YFSETQ. This CDR3 is 14 amino acids long. The DNA of the CDR3 is TGCGCCAGCAGCTTGGAGGGTAGCGAGAAGACCCAGTACTTC. It translates to CASSLEGSEKTQYF.

This clone has just one count. This sequence joins TRBV13 and TRBJ1-3, with D unclear. Germline CDR1 and CDR2: PRHDT and FYEKMQ (reference sequence). The CDR3 is made up of 14 amino acids. V dropped 6 bases and J dropped 0 bases, with 9 bases sitting between them. The CDR3 loop reads CASRSGLSGNTIYF. In DNA, the CDR3 is TGTGCCAGCAGATCAGGACTCTCTGGAAACACCATATATTTT.

The chain is built from TRBV9 and TRBJ1-1; D is undetermined. CDR3 size: 14 residues. From germline, CDR1 is SGDLS and CDR2 YYNGEE. Trimming stripped 0 bases from V and 3 bases from J, with 9 bases between. The CDR3 loop reads CASSVGAWDTEAFF. CDR3 coding DNA: TGTGCCAGCAGCGTAGGGGCATGGGACACTGAAGCTTTCTTT.

V and J are TRBV15 and TRBJ2-2, with TRBD2 matching over 9 bases. Trimming took 1 base from V and 5 from J; bases not matched to a gene: 11. This CDR3 region has 18 residues. Germline V gene data show CDR1 as LNHNV and CDR2 as YYDKDF (reference sequence). For the CDR3, the DNA is TGTGCCACCAGCAGAGGCCCTCCAGCGGGAGGTTTGACCGGGGAGCTGTTTTTT. Amino acids: CATSRGPPAGGLTGELFF.

This sequence joins TRBV7-2 and TRBJ2-3; 8 bases agree with TRBD1. Germline assignment: CDR1 SGHTA and CDR2 FQGNSA. V was clipped by 0 bases and J by 1 base; unmatched bases: 3. This CDR3 spans 16 amino acids. CDR3 DNA sequence: TGTGCCAGCAGCTTAGCTCAGGGGGCCGGCACAGATACGCAGTATTTT. Its protein product is CASSLAQGAGTDTQYF.

This chain joins TRBV11-2 and TRBJ2-1; no clear D. Germline V gives CDR1 SGHAT, CDR2 FQNNGV. The CDR3 loop spans 11 amino acids. V shed 5 bases and J shed 9 bases, with 8 bases lying between them. The CDR3 sequence is CASSLSVEQFF. CDR3 DNA sequence: TGTGCCAGCAGCCTGAGTGTTGAGCAGTTCTTC.

The chain combines TRBV5-1 with TRBJ2-2, with D perhaps TRBD1 (6 bases). The CDR3 contains 16 residues. Germline CDR1 reads SGHRS; CDR2 reads YFSETQ. Deletions cut 0 bases from V and 6 bases from J, with 15 bases between. In DNA, the CDR3 is TGCGCCAGCAGCTTGGACAGGGTTTTTGGAGCCGGGGAGCTGTTTTTT. Encoded protein: CASSLDRVFGAGELFF.

This clone was counted a few times. The CDR3 loop reads CASSHGYEQYF. The CDR3 nucleotides read TGTGCCAGCTCACACGGTTACGAGCAGTACTTC. The chain is built from TRBV18 and TRBJ2-7; D is undetermined. The length of the CDR3 is 11 residues. CDR1 KGHSH and CDR2 LQKENI come from the germline V gene. Between the trimmed V and J ends, which lost 4 bases and 4 bases, there was a span of 5 bases.

This clone was picked up a small number of times. In DNA form, the CDR3 reads TGTGCCAGCAGGGTGGGGGCCAACACCATATATTTT. Residues: CASRVGANTIYF. The chain uses TRBV2 and TRBJ1-3; a possible D gene is TRBD1 (6 bases). The CDR3 totals 12 residues. Germline-derived CDR1 and CDR2 are SNHLY and FYNNEI. Between the trimmed V and J ends, which lost 6 bases and 7 bases, there was a span of 10 bases.

The rearrangement links TRBV7-3 to TRBJ2-3; 11 positions agree with TRBD2. Germline lookup yields CDR1 SGHTA and CDR2 FQGTGA. This CDR3 comprises 16 residues. V gave up 5 bases and J gave up 3 bases; unmatched junction bases: 7. This chain's CDR3 is CASSLSSGGVTDTQYF. CDR3 coding DNA: TGTGCCAGCAGCCTAAGTAGCGGGGGGGTAACAGATACGCAGTATTTT.

The gene calls are TRBV7-2 and TRBJ2-1; TRBD2 matches at 15 bases. The germline gives CDR1 SGHTA, CDR2 FQGNSA. With V trimmed by 6 bases and J by 9 bases, 9 bases remained unmatched. CDR3 length: 16 residues. Written as DNA, the CDR3 is TGTGCCAGCAGTTATGCCGGGACTAGCGGGAGGAGTGAGCAGTTCTTC. This gives the protein CASSYAGTSGRSEQFF.

The V gene is TRBV27, the J gene TRBJ2-1; D gene unclear. V was cut by 8 bases and J by 3 bases, with 20 bases left in between. This CDR3 has 16 amino acids. Per the germline V gene, CDR1 is MNHEY and CDR2 is SMNVEV (reference sequence). The CDR3 DNA follows: TGTGCCAGCGCCGGTAAGAAACTGATAGACTACAATGAGCAGTTCTTC. This translates into CASAGKKLIDYNEQFF.

This clone came up once. The rearrangement links TRBV7-6 to TRBJ2-1; TRBD2 agrees at 10 bases. The germline V gene encodes CDR1 SGHVS and CDR2 FNYEAQ. Trimming cost V 1 base and J 3 bases; bases outside gene matches: 6. The CDR3 contains 17 residues. CDR3 residues: CASSLDGTSDHYNEQFF. CDR3 DNA: TGTGCCAGCAGCTTAGACGGGACTAGCGATCACTACAATGAGCAGTTCTTC.

The CDR3 loop is CASSIGTGVEQYF. CDR3 coding DNA: TGTGCCAGTAGTATCGGGACAGGGGTAGAGCAGTACTTC. The genes are TRBV19 and TRBJ2-7; 10 bases are shared with TRBD1. Germline trimming cut 3 bases from V and 7 bases from J; bases unmatched to any gene: 3. In germline, CDR1 is LNHDA, CDR2 SQIVND (reference sequence). This CDR3 region has 13 residues.

The V call is TRBV25-1, the J call TRBJ2-5; 8 positions agree with TRBD1. The DNA end is a closer match to TRBJ2-7, so the J assignment may be wrong. Germline V gene data show CDR1 as MGHDK and CDR2 as SYGVNS. The CDR3 length is 17 residues. The CDR3 protein is CASSDSYPTGANYEQYF. DNA of the CDR3: TGTGCCAGCAGTGACTCATACCCGACAGGGGCGAACTACGAGCAGTACTTC.

The chain has TRBV5-6 and TRBJ2-2, with 8 bases that match TRBD1. Germline CDR1 SGHDT, CDR2 YYEEEE. Trimming removed 4 bases from V and 4 bases from J; junction bases left unmatched: 12. The CDR3 runs 17 residues. CDR3 loop: CASSITTGTGGTGELFF. The CDR3 DNA sequence: TGTGCCAGCAGCATTACAACCGGGACAGGAGGCACCGGGGAGCTGTTTTTT.

This rearrangement joins TRBV5-4 to TRBJ1-1, with TRBD1 as a possible D gene (5 bases). The CDR3 sequence is 16 residues long. Trimming took 4 bases from V and 0 from J, leaving 16 bases between them. Germline CDR1 SGHNT, CDR2 YYREEE (reference sequence). The CDR3 spells CASSLPTDSMNTEAFF. The CDR3 nucleotides are TGTGCCAGCAGCCTACCGACAGATTCAATGAACACTGAAGCTTTCTTT.

The CDR3 reads CASSLGRTDYEQYF. The CDR3 coding sequence is TGTGCCAGCAGCTTAGGCAGGACAGACTACGAGCAGTACTTC. The chain couples TRBV13 to TRBJ2-7; D may be TRBD1 (6 bases). The CDR3 is made up of 14 amino acids. Trimming left V 0 bases short and J 3 bases short, with 9 bases between. CDR1 and CDR2 from the germline V gene are PRHDT and FYEKMQ (reference sequence). The variable domain in full, completed from reference TRBV13 and TRBJ2-7, reads AAGVIQSPRHLIKEKRETATLKCYPIPRHDTVYWYQQGPGQDPQFLISFYEKMQSDKGSIPDRFSAQQFSDYHSELNMSSLELGDSALYFCASSLGRTDYEQYFGPGTRLTVT.

The chain is built from TRBV14 and TRBJ2-1, with TRBD1 as a possible D gene (6 bases). CDR1 SGHDN and CDR2 FVKESK come from the germline V gene. This CDR3 is 13 amino acids long. The V gene lost 4 bases and the J gene lost 8 bases, with 12 bases spanning the gap. CDR3 region: CASSPQGFDEQFF. For the CDR3, the DNA is TGTGCCAGCAGCCCACAGGGATTTGATGAGCAGTTCTTC.

The V call is TRBV5-6, the J call TRBJ2-5; D might be TRBD2 (6 bases). The CDR3 consists of 15 residues. Trimming took off 2 bases at V and 4 bases at J, with 15 bases between the two ends. Germline lookup yields CDR1 SGHDT and CDR2 YYEEEE. The CDR3 sequence: CASSLRVAGRETQYF. As DNA, the CDR3 is TGTGCCAGCAGCTTAAGGGTTGCGGGAAGAGAGACCCAGTACTTC.

This clone turned up a few times. The V call is TRBV16, the J call TRBJ1-5; D not certain. This CDR3 is 15 amino acids long. Germline assignment: CDR1 KGHSY and CDR2 FQNENV. V was trimmed by 0 bases and J by 2 bases, leaving 8 bases between them. The CDR3 loop is CASSQSAVGNQPQHF. The CDR3 DNA is TGTGCCAGCAGCCAATCTGCGGTTGGCAATCAGCCCCAGCATTTT.

The V gene is TRBV6-4, the J gene TRBJ2-2; TRBD2 matches at 13 bases. J was trimmed by 2 bases and V by 4 bases; bases with no gene match: 10. Germline CDR1 is MRHNA and CDR2 is SNTAGT. The CDR3 loop spans 19 amino acids. This CDR3 is CASSAAGLAGSLNTGELFF. In DNA, the CDR3 is TGTGCCAGCAGTGCCGCGGGACTAGCGGGGAGCCTTAACACCGGGGAGCTGTTTTTT.

The J gene is TRBJ1-5, the V gene TRBV5-4, with TRBD1 identical over 7 bases. Looked up from germline, CDR1 is SGHNT and CDR2 is YYREEE (reference sequence). V shed 4 bases, J shed 4 bases, and the junction held 8 bases outside the gene matches. There are 15 residues in the CDR3. CDR3 region: CASSQGGRLNQPQHF. Here the CDR3 DNA reads TGTGCCAGCAGCCAGGGGGGACGGCTGAATCAGCCCCAGCATTTT.

The DNA for the CDR3 is TGTGCCAGCAGTCAGGGACAGACCCACAATGAGCAGTTCTTC. This codes for CASSQGQTHNEQFF. This chain uses TRBV6-5 with TRBJ2-1, with 7 bases fitting TRBD1. The J segment lost 5 bases and the V segment lost 5 bases, leaving 6 bases of the junction unmatched. The CDR3 is 14 amino acids. Germline V gene data show CDR1 as MNHEY and CDR2 as SVGAGI.

This chain uses TRBV27 with TRBJ2-1, with 10 nucleotides matching TRBD2. The J segment lost 4 bases and the V segment lost 6 bases, leaving 3 bases of the junction unmatched. The CDR3 has 14 amino acids. Germline CDR1 and CDR2: MNHEY and SMNVEV (reference sequence). The CDR3 sequence: CASRTSGAYNEQFF. The CDR3 nucleotides are TGTGCCAGCAGAACTAGCGGGGCGTACAATGAGCAGTTCTTC.

This chain joins TRBV19 and TRBJ2-4, with a weak D call TRBD1 (6 bases). CDR3 length equals 16 residues. Trimming took off 6 bases at V and 0 bases at J, with 15 bases between the two ends. CDR1 LNHDA and CDR2 SQIVND come from the germline V gene (reference sequence). DNA for the CDR3: TGTGCCAGTAGCCGCGGACAGAAACTAGCCAAAAACATTCAGTACTTC. It encodes CASSRGQKLAKNIQYF.

This sequence joins TRBV6-5 and TRBJ2-1; 8 nucleotides agree with TRBD2. The germline CDR1 and CDR2 sequences are MNHEY and SVGAGI. There are 16 residues in the CDR3. Trimming took 1 base from V and 9 from J; bases not matched to a gene: 11. CDR3 bases: TGTGCCAGCAGTTACTATGGTAGCGGGGTCCCGAGTGAGCAGTTCTTC. Its protein is CASSYYGSGVPSEQFF.

This clone was seen only once. Other DNA sequences in the sample encode the same CDR3. V gene TRBV7-2 combines with J gene TRBJ2-7; 8 nucleotides align to TRBD2. The CDR3 contains 15 residues. The J segment lost 1 base and the V segment lost 2 bases, leaving 4 bases of the junction unmatched. CDR1 is SGHTA and CDR2 is FQGNSA in the germline V gene. This CDR3 reads CASSLTSGGSYEQYF. CDR3 coding DNA: TGTGCCAGCAGCTTAACTAGCGGAGGATCCTACGAGCAGTACTTC. Using reference TRBV7-2 and TRBJ2-7 for the parts outside the CDR3, the full variable domain is GAGVSQSPSNKVTEKGKDVELRCDPISGHTALYWYRQSLGQGLEFLIYFQGNSAPDKSGLPSDRFSAERTGGSVSTLTIQRTQQEDSAVYLCASSLTSGGSYEQYFGPGTRLTVT.

This chain joins TRBV28 and TRBJ2-7; 9 positions agree with TRBD2. The V gene's germline CDR1 is MDHEN and CDR2 SYDVKM. The J segment lost 4 bases and the V segment lost 7 bases, leaving 5 bases of the junction unmatched. The CDR3 covers 13 residues. The CDR3 nucleotides read TGTGCCAGCACGGCTAGCGGGATTTACGAGCAGTACTTC. It translates to CASTASGIYEQYF.